The 29 T cell receptor beta chains presented below share a single source sample, sequenced in a study of radiation and T cells in renal cell carcinoma. The method was immunoSEQ multiplex PCR; TCRdb's version includes in-frame clones alone and lacks a portion of them. The repertoire holds some 75,000 clones, with over 80% as singletons. Noted time point: blood 2 weeks post-SBRT. Treatment defined: 15 Gy SBRT to primary tumor, nephrectomy 4 weeks later. The source was blood, collected from a patient whose treatment included radiotherapy and nephrectomy. The receptors come from a man aged 60-69 years with renal cell carcinoma.

The rearrangement joins TRBV10-3 to TRBJ2-3, with 7 nucleotides matching TRBD2. The trim removed 10 bases at V and 0 bases at J, leaving 7 bases unmatched. The germline CDR1 and CDR2 sequences are ENHRY and SYGVKD. The CDR3 extends over 14 amino acids. The CDR3 DNA reads TGTGCCAGCAATGGGGGAGGGAGCACAGATACGCAGTATTTT. This encodes CASNGGGSTDTQYF.

The chain uses TRBV6-6 and TRBJ1-1; a possible D gene is TRBD1 (5 bases). Germline V gene data show CDR1 as MNHNY and CDR2 as SVGAGI (reference sequence). V shed 2 bases and J shed 0 bases, with 13 bases lying between them. CDR3 length: 16 residues. CDR3 sequence: CASSYGRRQLNTEAFF. For the CDR3, the DNA is TGTGCCAGCAGTTACGGTCGTAGACAGCTGAACACTGAAGCTTTCTTT.

This clone was observed a handful of times. The V and J genes are TRBV9 and TRBJ2-7; D gene unclear. The germline V and J ends were trimmed by 0 bases and 2 bases, with 9 bases remaining between them. The V gene's germline CDR1 is SGDLS and CDR2 YYNGEE. The CDR3 extends over 14 amino acids. The CDR3 region has the DNA TGTGCCAGCAGCGTAGGAAGCGAGACCTACGAGCAGTACTTC. This translates into CASSVGSETYEQYF.

This clone turned up a few times. This chain links TRBV7-2 with TRBJ2-7, with 8 nucleotides matching TRBD1. The CDR3 is 16 residues long. V lost 5 bases, J lost 4 bases, and 13 bases stayed unmatched. Germline values: CDR1 SGHTA, CDR2 FQGNSA. DNA for the CDR3: TGTGCCAGCAGCCCCGCGGAGGGGACAGGAGCATACGAGCAGTACTTC. Protein: CASSPAEGTGAYEQYF.

This clone has only a few counts. Compared with germline, one end of the junction differs, possibly owing to a read error. The chain couples TRBV6-5 to TRBJ1-1, with unresolved D. Per the germline V gene, CDR1 is MNHEY and CDR2 is SVGAGI. The CDR3 is 14 amino acids. The CDR3 DNA sequence: TGTGCCAGCAGTCACTCTGCAGAGTTGGGTGAAGCTTTCTTT. Its translation: CASSHSAELGEAFF.

This chain connects TRBV6-6 to TRBJ2-5, with 8 bases identical to TRBD1. J gave up 4 bases and V 6 bases, and 10 bases lay outside the gene matches. Germline CDR1 is MNHNY and CDR2 is SVGAGI (reference sequence). This CDR3 spans 15 amino acids. The CDR3: CASSSMSGGRETQYF. The DNA of the CDR3 is TGTGCCAGCAGCTCGATGTCAGGGGGCAGAGAGACCCAGTACTTC.

V usage is TRBV19 and J usage is TRBJ2-5; no clear D. The CDR3 consists of 13 residues. Germline CDR1 reads LNHDA; CDR2 reads SQIVND (reference sequence). The V end was cut by 6 bases, the J end by 0 bases, with 8 bases between. The CDR3 DNA sequence: TGTGCCAGTAGGAAAATCGACCAAGAGACCCAGTACTTC. Amino acids: CASRKIDQETQYF.

This clone was detected only once. Here the CDR3 DNA reads TGTGCCAGCAGCGAGTCGACCTCAGGGGCGGGCTATGGCTACACCTTC. Protein product: CASSESTSGAGYGYTF. The chain joins TRBV2 to TRBJ1-2, with D maybe TRBD1 (6 bases). V shed 6 bases and J shed 4 bases, with 21 bases lying between them. CDR3 size: 16 residues. Germline CDR1 SNHLY, CDR2 FYNNEI.

The genes are TRBV5-5 and TRBJ1-2, with a weak D call TRBD1 (6 bases). Germline V gene sequence: CDR1 SGHKS, CDR2 YYEKEE (reference sequence). Trimming took 4 bases from V and 4 from J, leaving 11 bases between them. This CDR3 is built from 13 residues. CDR3 protein: CASSTDSSYGYTF. In nucleotides, the CDR3 is TGTGCCAGCAGCACGGACAGTAGCTATGGCTACACCTTC.

The chain recombines TRBV27 with TRBJ2-7, with D perhaps TRBD1 (6 bases). From germline, CDR1 is MNHEY and CDR2 SMNVEV (reference sequence). Trimming stripped 4 bases from V and 4 bases from J, with 8 bases between. CDR3 size: 12 residues. DNA of the CDR3: TGTGCCAGCAGTTCCGACAGGTACGAGCAGTACTTC. It yields the protein CASSSDRYEQYF.

This chain uses TRBV30 with TRBJ2-3; D remains ambiguous. Germline V lookup: CDR1 GTSNPN, CDR2 SVGIG (reference sequence). Between the trimmed V and J ends, which lost 2 bases and 6 bases, there was a span of 12 bases. The CDR3 spans 13 residues. In DNA, the CDR3 is TGTGCCTGGAGTCCTCGGCGGTCGGATACGCAGTATTTT. This sequence encodes CAWSPRRSDTQYF.

This clone was recorded only once. This sequence joins TRBV5-1 and TRBJ1-2; the match to TRBD1 covers 9 bases. After removal of 3 bases from V and 4 bases from J, the junction contained 7 bases not matched to a gene. CDR1 is SGHRS and CDR2 is YFSETQ in the germline V gene. This CDR3 contains 15 residues. DNA for the CDR3: TGCGCCAGCAGCTCTCCGGGACAGGGAGGCTATGGCTACACCTTC. Translated, it gives CASSSPGQGGYGYTF.

The chain couples TRBV19 to TRBJ2-7; TRBD2 might be the D (5 bases). The CDR3 runs 16 residues. CDR1 is LNHDA and CDR2 is SQIVND in the germline V gene (reference sequence). V was cut by 4 bases and J by 5 bases, with 21 bases left in between. In DNA, the CDR3 is TGTGCCAGTAGTACCCGCCCCGGGATTGGAGATGACGAGCAGTACTTC. It yields the protein CASSTRPGIGDDEQYF.

The chain carries TRBV14 and TRBJ1-1; D is ambiguous. This CDR3 has 15 amino acids. V was shortened by 4 bases and J by 0 bases, with 12 bases between the two germline ends. Germline V gene data show CDR1 as SGHDN and CDR2 as FVKESK. The CDR3 DNA reads TGTGCCAGCAGCCGACTGACCGGAGTGAACACTGAAGCTTTCTTT. This encodes CASSRLTGVNTEAFF.

This chain uses TRBV5-5 with TRBJ2-7, with 8 bases fitting TRBD2. The junction had 8 bases not matched to a gene; V was cut back by 3 bases and J by 0 bases. CDR3 size: 16 residues. Germline CDR1 SGHKS, CDR2 YYEKEE (reference sequence). CDR3 sequence reads: CASSSPGGDTSYEQYF. The CDR3 nucleotides read TGTGCCAGCAGCTCCCCCGGGGGGGACACCTCCTACGAGCAGTACTTC.

The chain combines TRBV29-1 with TRBJ2-2; D not resolved. CDR1 is SQVTM and CDR2 is ANQGSEA in the germline V gene. Trimming removed 3 bases at V and 1 base at J, with 6 bases between. CDR3 length: 13 residues. Here the CDR3 reads CSVEGGNTGELFF. In DNA form, the CDR3 reads TGCAGCGTTGAGGGTGGGAACACCGGGGAGCTGTTTTTT.

This clone has just a few counts. The CDR3 sequence is CASRSQESGNTIYF. The CDR3 DNA reads as TGTGCCAGCAGGTCACAGGAATCTGGAAACACCATATATTTT. The chain uses TRBV28 and TRBJ1-3, with a weak D call TRBD1 (5 bases). V lost 6 bases and J lost 1, with 10 bases in between. The CDR3 totals 14 residues. Germline V lookup: CDR1 MDHEN, CDR2 SYDVKM.

This clone was recorded a few times. The chain links TRBV4-1 to TRBJ2-5; D ambiguous. This CDR3 spans 13 amino acids. Trimming pared 0 bases from V and 9 bases from J, leaving 11 bases between. CDR1 is MGHRA and CDR2 is YSYEKL in the germline V gene. In nucleotides, the CDR3 is TGCGCCAGCAGCCAAGACTTGAGCTTTCCCCAGTACTTC. Translating gives CASSQDLSFPQYF.

This rearrangement joins TRBV4-3 to TRBJ2-1; D is undetermined. The CDR3 has 18 residues. Trimming pared 0 bases from V and 3 bases from J, leaving 18 bases between. CDR1 and CDR2 from the germline V gene are LGHNA and YSLEER. The CDR3, as DNA: TGCGCCAGCAGCCAAGATCTGGCGCTACCAAACCTCTACAATGAGCAGTTCTTC. Protein: CASSQDLALPNLYNEQFF.

CDR3: CASSLNGFRPDGNYGYTF. The CDR3, as DNA: TGTGCCAGCAGTTTAAACGGTTTTAGGCCCGACGGTAACTATGGCTACACCTTC. The chain has TRBV27 and TRBJ1-2; D gene unclear. Trimming stripped 2 bases from V and 1 base from J, with 20 bases between. Germline V CDR1 and CDR2: MNHEY, SMNVEV (reference sequence). The CDR3 covers 18 residues.

The DNA for the CDR3 is TGCAGCGTTGTAATGGCTAGCGGGGCCTTGGATGAGCAGTTCTTC. Its translation is CSVVMASGALDEQFF. The V gene is TRBV29-1, the J gene TRBJ2-1; 9 bases line up with TRBD2. Germline assignment: CDR1 SQVTM and CDR2 ANQGSEA. The CDR3 spans 15 residues. The V and J ends lost 4 bases and 8 bases, in that order; junction bases with no gene match: 12.

This sequence joins TRBV29-1 and TRBJ1-5; perhaps TRBD1 as D (5 bases). Germline V lookup: CDR1 SQVTM, CDR2 ANQGSEA. V was pared by 6 bases and J by 0 bases, with 9 bases between. There are 13 residues in the CDR3. CDR3 loop: CSVGENSNQPQHF. In DNA, the CDR3 is TGCAGCGTGGGGGAGAATAGCAATCAGCCCCAGCATTTT.

The V gene is TRBV14, the J gene TRBJ2-4, with 8 bases identical to TRBD2. Germline values: CDR1 SGHDN, CDR2 FVKESK. Trimming cost V 4 bases and J 7 bases; bases outside gene matches: 0. This CDR3 contains 12 residues. The CDR3, as DNA: TGTGCCAGCAGCCGGACTAGCAACATTCAGTACTTC. It is translated as CASSRTSNIQYF.

The chain has TRBV6-1 and TRBJ1-5; TRBD1 might be the D (6 bases). Between the trimmed V and J ends, which lost 1 base and 0 bases, there was a span of 16 bases. The CDR3 runs 18 residues. CDR1 is MNHNS and CDR2 is SASEGT in the germline V gene. Here the CDR3 reads CASSEVLQGGGSNQPQHF. The CDR3 coding sequence is TGTGCCAGCAGTGAAGTTTTGCAGGGAGGGGGTAGCAATCAGCCCCAGCATTTT.

The V call is TRBV6-6, the J call TRBJ2-3; weak D call: TRBD2 (6 bases). CDR3 length equals 13 residues. Germline V gene data show CDR1 as MNHNY and CDR2 as SVGAGI (reference sequence). Trimming left V 6 bases short and J 6 bases short, with 13 bases between. The CDR3 bases are TGTGCCAGCAGCCCCGGGACTTACGATACGCAGTATTTT. Amino acid sequence: CASSPGTYDTQYF.

The chain links TRBV2 to TRBJ2-1; 11 nucleotides match TRBD2. V dropped 6 bases and J dropped 10; count of bases not matched to a gene: 11. Germline CDR1 reads SNHLY; CDR2 reads FYNNEI. The CDR3 length is 15 residues. CDR3 region: CASSTGTSGLREQFF. CDR3 coding DNA: TGTGCCAGCAGCACCGGGACTAGCGGCCTCAGGGAGCAGTTCTTC. Filled out from reference TRBV2 and TRBJ2-1, the complete variable domain reads EPEVTQTPSHQVTQMGQEVILRCVPISNHLYFYWYRQILGQKVEFLVSFYNNEISEKSEIFDDQFSVERPDGSNFTLKIRSTKLEDSAMYFCASSTGTSGLREQFFGPGTRLTVL.

The chain is built from TRBV19 and TRBJ1-4; the match to TRBD1 covers 8 bases. Trimming removed 5 bases from V and 6 bases from J; junction bases left unmatched: 5. The CDR3 is 14 residues long. The germline gives CDR1 LNHDA, CDR2 SQIVND (reference sequence). This CDR3 reads CASSRQGADEKLFF. The CDR3 DNA sequence: TGTGCCAGTAGTCGGCAGGGGGCGGATGAAAAACTGTTTTTT.

This rearrangement joins TRBV7-3 to TRBJ2-2; D is unclear. Trimming removed 4 bases at V and 7 bases at J, with 13 bases between. The CDR3 spans 14 residues. Germline V gene data show CDR1 as SGHTA and CDR2 as FQGTGA. The CDR3 reads CASSSTLIGGELFF. CDR3 DNA: TGTGCCAGCAGCTCGACCCTCATCGGCGGGGAGCTGTTTTTT.

Only one count was recorded for this clone. The V and J genes are TRBV11-2 and TRBJ1-5, with no clear D. Germline V CDR1 and CDR2: SGHAT, FQNNGV. The CDR3 covers 15 residues. With 0 bases removed from V and 0 bases from J, the gap between germline ends came to 6 bases. The CDR3 reads CASSLDPSSNQPQHF. CDR3 DNA sequence: TGTGCCAGCAGCTTAGATCCAAGTAGCAATCAGCCCCAGCATTTT.